Sequencing of this TCR beta chain was carried out in a study of graft-versus-host responses after intestinal transplantation. TCRdb keeps only in-frame clones here, not all; method: immunoSEQ multiplex PCR. Counted here are about 130,000 clones, about 93% occurring once; the ten biggest clones make up 0.19%. The CDR3 is made up of 13 amino acids. CDR1 and CDR2 from the germline V gene are MDHEN and SYDVKM. V trimming: 3 bases; J trimming: 15 bases; junction bases outside the gene matches: 10. This clone was picked up one time. Antigen unknown. The source is a human donor who received an intestinal transplant. The V call is TRBV28, the J call TRBJ2-1, with 8 bases fitting TRBD2. The starting material was unstimulated CD4+ T cells sorted from spleen or lymph node cells, obtained before intestinal transplant. The CDR3 here is CASSFRSFSGRFF. Here the CDR3 DNA reads TGTGCCAGCAGTTTTAGATCCTTCAGCGGGAGGTTCTTC.